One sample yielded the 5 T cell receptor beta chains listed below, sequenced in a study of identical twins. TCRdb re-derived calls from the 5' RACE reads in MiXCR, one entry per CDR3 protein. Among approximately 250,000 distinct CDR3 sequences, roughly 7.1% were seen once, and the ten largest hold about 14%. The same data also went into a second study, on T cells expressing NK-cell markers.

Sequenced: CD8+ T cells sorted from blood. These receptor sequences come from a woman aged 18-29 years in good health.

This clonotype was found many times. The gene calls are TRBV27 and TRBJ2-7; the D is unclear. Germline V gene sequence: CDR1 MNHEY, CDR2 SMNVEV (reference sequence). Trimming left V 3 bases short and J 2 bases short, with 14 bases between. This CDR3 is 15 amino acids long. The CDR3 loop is CASSFQAGTTYEQYF. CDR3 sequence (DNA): TGTGCCAGCAGTTTTCAGGCTGGCACCACCTACGAGCAGTACTTC.

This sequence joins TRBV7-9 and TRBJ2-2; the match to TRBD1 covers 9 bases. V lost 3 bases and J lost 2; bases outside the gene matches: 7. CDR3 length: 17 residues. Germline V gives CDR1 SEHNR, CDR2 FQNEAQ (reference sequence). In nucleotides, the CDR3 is TGTGCCAGCAGCTTGCCCCGGGACAGGGCTAACACCGGGGAGCTGTTTTTT. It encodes CASSLPRDRANTGELFF.

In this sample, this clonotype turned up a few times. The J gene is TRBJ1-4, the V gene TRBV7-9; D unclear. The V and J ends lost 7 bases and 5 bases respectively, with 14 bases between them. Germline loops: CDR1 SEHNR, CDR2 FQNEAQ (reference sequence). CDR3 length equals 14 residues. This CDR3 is CASTSGEFNEKLFF. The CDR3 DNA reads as TGTGCCAGCACCTCTGGCGAATTCAATGAAAAACTGTTTTTT.

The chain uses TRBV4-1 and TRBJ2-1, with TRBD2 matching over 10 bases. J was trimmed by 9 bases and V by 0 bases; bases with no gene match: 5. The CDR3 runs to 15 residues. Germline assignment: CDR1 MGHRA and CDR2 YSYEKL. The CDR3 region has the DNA TGCGCCAGCAGCCAAGAGGGGACTAGCGTCGGTGAGCAGTTCTTC. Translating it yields CASSQEGTSVGEQFF.

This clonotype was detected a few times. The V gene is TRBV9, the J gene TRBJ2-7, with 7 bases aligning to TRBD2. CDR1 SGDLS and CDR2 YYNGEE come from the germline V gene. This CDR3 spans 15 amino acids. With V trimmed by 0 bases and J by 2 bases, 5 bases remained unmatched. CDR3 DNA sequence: TGTGCCAGCAGCGTAGGTCCTAGCGGAACCTACGAGCAGTACTTC. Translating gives CASSVGPSGTYEQYF.